This T cell receptor (beta chain) was captured by sequencing in a study of regulatory T cells in long-lasting Graves disease. Germline V gene lookup returns CDR1 SGHTA and CDR2 FQGNSA. The CDR3 spans 14 residues. The germline V and J ends were trimmed by 1 base and 4 bases, with 10 bases remaining between them. The time point was: newly diagnosed GD, antithyroid drugs for less than 3 months. PBMC RNA served as the TCR library source. Combining iRepertoire HTBI primers with Arm-PCR of CDR3 regions, the authors built TCR beta libraries. TCRdb processed the multiplex PCR reads anew with MiXCR; each CDR3 protein has one entry. The sample has about 420,000 distinct CDR3 sequences, about 15% seen once. This clonotype was seen many times. The sample also formed part of further work on T cells in Graves' hyperthyroidism and ophthalmopathy.

This chain links TRBV7-2 with TRBJ1-2; D might be TRBD1 (5 bases). This TCR was recovered from a young woman with Graves disease. The starting material was peripheral blood mononuclear cells (PBMCs), obtained at new diagnosis, from a patient treated with antithyroid drugs. CDR3 coding DNA: TGTGCCAGCAGCTTAGGAGAGACAGCCTATGGCTACACCTTC. Translation gives CASSLGETAYGYTF.